The 15 T cell receptor beta chains in this list originate from one sample, sequenced in a study of T cells in Graves' hyperthyroidism and ophthalmopathy. Amplified TCR beta CDR3 regions derived from RNA transcripts. The HTBI set primed first-round TCR CDR3 RT-PCR. TCRdb ran MiXCR on the multiplex PCR reads and lists one entry per CDR3 protein. Of roughly 500,000 distinct CDR3 sequences in the sample, approximately 49% were seen once. Sequencing was carried out using peripheral blood or thyroid tissue (not recorded which). Receptors were obtained from an adult woman with Graves' disease, either hyperthyroidism or ophthalmopathy (not recorded which).

This clonotype showed up many times. The V and J genes are TRBV27 and TRBJ2-7; no clear D. The CDR3 consists of 10 residues. Trimming removed 6 bases from V and 3 bases from J, with 3 bases in between. Germline loops: CDR1 MNHEY, CDR2 SMNVEV (reference sequence). The CDR3 protein is CASRLYEQYF. CDR3 DNA sequence: TGTGCCAGCAGGCTCTACGAGCAGTACTTC.

The chain joins TRBV12-3 or TRBV12-4 to TRBJ1-1; 11 bases match TRBD1. V lost 0 bases to trimming and J lost 4 bases; unmatched junction nucleotides: 7. CDR3 length equals 17 residues. Written as DNA, the CDR3 is TGTGCCAGCAGTTTAGCCGGACAGGGGGCTCTCGGCACTGAAGCTTTCTTT. Amino acids: CASSLAGQGALGTEAFF.

Of note for this clonotype: A single base separates this from a much larger clone, so it may be a read error. DNA of the CDR3: TGCGCCAGCAGCCGAGACGGGGGTTACTATGGCTACACCTTC. Translating it yields CASSRDGGYYGYTF. The genes are TRBV4-3 and TRBJ1-2; tentatively, D is TRBD1 (5 bases). The CDR3 is 14 amino acids. The germline CDR1 and CDR2 sequences are LGHNA and YSLEER. V was shortened by 4 bases and J by 3 bases, with 12 bases between the two germline ends.

This clonotype was counted at least ten times. One junction end does not reproduce the germline sequence, and a read error may be involved. This chain links TRBV2 with TRBJ2-7; the D gene is possibly TRBD2 (5 bases). The CDR3 totals 11 residues. Germline V gives CDR1 SNHLY, CDR2 FYNNEI. The CDR3 spells CASKVEAALHF. The CDR3 DNA reads as TGTGCCAGCAAGGTAGAAGCGGCTCTTCACTTC.

This chain links TRBV24-1 with TRBJ2-2; D is unclear. The CDR3 is 14 residues long. Germline V gives CDR1 KGHDR, CDR2 SFDVKD. Deletions cut 1 base from V and 3 bases from J, with 5 bases between. CDR3 region: CATSDLKYTGELFF. CDR3 nucleotide sequence: TGTGCCACCAGTGATTTAAAGTACACCGGGGAGCTGTTTTTT.

In this sample, this clonotype turned up a few times. The chain links TRBV28 to TRBJ1-4; D perhaps matches TRBD1 (5 bases). This CDR3 has 15 residues. Trimming removed 6 bases at V and 8 bases at J, with 19 bases between. The germline gives CDR1 MDHEN, CDR2 SYDVKM. The CDR3 DNA follows: TGTGCCAGCAGCCCTCTGAGCAGGGTCTACGAAAAACTGTTTTTT. It encodes CASSPLSRVYEKLFF.

This clonotype was recorded a few times. J is TRBJ1-5 and V is TRBV25-1, with D tentatively TRBD1 (5 bases). Per the germline V gene, CDR1 is MGHDK and CDR2 is SYGVNS. The CDR3 is 13 residues long. V gave up 4 bases and J gave up 6 bases, with 10 bases separating them. The CDR3: CASSVEGTQPQHF. The CDR3 DNA reads TGTGCCAGCAGTGTGGAGGGGACTCAGCCCCAGCATTTT.

The table lists this clonotype with a few counts. The chain uses TRBV12-3 or TRBV12-4 and TRBJ1-5; 10 bases map to TRBD1. The CDR3 is 15 residues long. The V segment lost 3 bases and the J segment 6 bases; nucleotides outside the gene matches: 5. CDR3: CASSLRQGAGQPQHF. CDR3 nucleotides: TGTGCCAGCAGTTTGCGACAGGGGGCAGGTCAGCCCCAGCATTTT.

This clonotype was recorded at least ten times. This chain uses TRBV5-1 with TRBJ1-1; TRBD1 agrees at 8 bases. The CDR3 has 14 amino acids. The germline CDR1 and CDR2 sequences are SGHRS and YFSETQ. V lost 0 bases and J lost 3; bases outside the gene matches: 1. The CDR3 protein is CASSLGQGYTEAFF. The CDR3 DNA follows: TGCGCCAGCAGCTTGGGACAGGGGTACACTGAAGCTTTCTTT.

At least ten counts were recorded for this clonotype. The CDR3: CASSQAAGVDSPLHF. CDR3 in DNA: TGTGCCAGCAGCCAAGCGGCAGGGGTCGATTCACCCCTCCACTTT. The chain recombines TRBV14 with TRBJ1-6; TRBD1 is a possible D gene (6 bases). This CDR3 is 15 amino acids long. The germline V and J ends were trimmed by 1 base and 8 bases, with 12 bases remaining between them. Germline V gene sequence: CDR1 SGHDN, CDR2 FVKESK.

The rearrangement uses TRBV2 and TRBJ2-7, with D possibly matching TRBD2 (5 bases). The germline V gene encodes CDR1 SNHLY and CDR2 FYNNEI. Trimming pared 8 bases from V and 2 bases from J, leaving 13 bases between. This CDR3 has 13 residues. This CDR3 reads CASVQGLTYEQYF. The CDR3 nucleotides read TGTGCCAGCGTACAAGGACTCACCTACGAGCAGTACTTC.

This clonotype showed up many times. The chain joins TRBV6-1 to TRBJ2-7; the D gene could be TRBD1 or TRBD2 (5 bases each). The V gene lost 10 bases and the J gene lost 3 bases, with 16 bases spanning the gap. Germline V gene data show CDR1 as MNHNS and CDR2 as SASEGT. This CDR3 has 13 amino acids. CDR3 sequence: CATTTGLYYEQYF. CDR3 bases: TGTGCCACTACGACGGGGCTCTACTACGAGCAGTACTTC.

This clonotype was counted many times. This chain links TRBV6-6 with TRBJ1-5; 10 bases align to TRBD1. V lost 4 bases to trimming and J lost 6 bases; unmatched junction nucleotides: 3. The CDR3 is 14 amino acids. Germline CDR1 and CDR2: MNHNY and SVGAGI (reference sequence). The CDR3 coding sequence is TGTGCCAGCAGTTCTGGGACAGGGGCTCAGCCCCAGCATTTT. Translating it yields CASSSGTGAQPQHF.

The J gene is TRBJ1-2, the V gene TRBV7-2; possibly TRBD1 for D (5 bases). The CDR3 runs 13 residues. Trimming pared 5 bases from V and 0 bases from J, leaving 7 bases between. CDR1 and CDR2 (germline): SGHTA, FQGNSA. CDR3 sequence (DNA): TGTGCCAGCAGCACCAGGGCTAACTATGGCTACACCTTC. Translated, it gives CASSTRANYGYTF.

The chain employs TRBV2 and TRBJ1-1, with 9 bases matching TRBD1. Unmatched junction bases numbered 3, after V lost 7 bases and J lost 0 bases. This CDR3 is built from 14 residues. Germline loops: CDR1 SNHLY, CDR2 FYNNEI. The CDR3 protein is CASNRQGVNTEAFF. The CDR3 DNA follows: TGTGCCAGCAATAGACAGGGGGTGAACACTGAAGCTTTCTTT.